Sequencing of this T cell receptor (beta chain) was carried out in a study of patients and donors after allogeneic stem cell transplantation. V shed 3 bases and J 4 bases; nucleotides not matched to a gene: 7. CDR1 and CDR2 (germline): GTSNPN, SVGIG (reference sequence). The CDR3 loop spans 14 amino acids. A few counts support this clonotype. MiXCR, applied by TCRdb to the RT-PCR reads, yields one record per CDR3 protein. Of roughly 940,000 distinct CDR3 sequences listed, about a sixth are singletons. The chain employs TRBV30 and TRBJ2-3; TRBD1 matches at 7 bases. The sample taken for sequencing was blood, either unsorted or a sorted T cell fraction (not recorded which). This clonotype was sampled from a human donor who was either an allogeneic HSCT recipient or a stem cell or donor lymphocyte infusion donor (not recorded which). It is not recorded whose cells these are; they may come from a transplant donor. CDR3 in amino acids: CAWSRGLRADTQYF. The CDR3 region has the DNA TGTGCCTGGAGCAGGGGGTTGAGAGCAGATACGCAGTATTTT.